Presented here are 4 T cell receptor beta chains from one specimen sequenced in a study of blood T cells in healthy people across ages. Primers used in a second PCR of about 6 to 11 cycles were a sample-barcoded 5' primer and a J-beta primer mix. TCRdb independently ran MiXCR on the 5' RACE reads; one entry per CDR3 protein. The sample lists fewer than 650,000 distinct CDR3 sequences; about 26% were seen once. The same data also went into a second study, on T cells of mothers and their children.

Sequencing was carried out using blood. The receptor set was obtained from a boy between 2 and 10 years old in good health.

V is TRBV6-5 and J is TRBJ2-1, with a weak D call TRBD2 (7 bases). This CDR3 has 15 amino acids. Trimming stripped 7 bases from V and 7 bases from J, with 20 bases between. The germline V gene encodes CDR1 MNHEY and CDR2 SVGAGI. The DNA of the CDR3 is TGTGCCAGCAAACCACCGGGGGGCGTGGGTAATGAGCAGTTCTTC. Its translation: CASKPPGGVGNEQFF.

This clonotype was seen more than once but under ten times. The CDR3 reads CASSDRTSGNTIYF. The CDR3 coding sequence is TGTGCCAGCAGTGACAGGACCTCTGGAAACACCATATATTTT. V usage is TRBV2 and J usage is TRBJ1-3; D is unresolved. Trimming stripped 3 bases from V and 0 bases from J, with 6 bases between. There are 14 residues in the CDR3. CDR1 SNHLY and CDR2 FYNNEI come from the germline V gene. Looking up the rest from reference TRBV2 and TRBJ1-3 gives the full variable domain: EPEVTQTPSHQVTQMGQEVILRCVPISNHLYFYWYRQILGQKVEFLVSFYNNEISEKSEIFDDQFSVERPDGSNFTLKIRSTKLEDSAMYFCASSDRTSGNTIYFGEGSWLTVV.

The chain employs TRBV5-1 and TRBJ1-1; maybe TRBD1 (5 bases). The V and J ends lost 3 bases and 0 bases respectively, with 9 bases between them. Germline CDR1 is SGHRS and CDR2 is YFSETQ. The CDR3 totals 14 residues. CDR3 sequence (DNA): TGCGCCAGCAGCTCGACGGGACTGAACACTGAAGCTTTCTTT. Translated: CASSSTGLNTEAFF. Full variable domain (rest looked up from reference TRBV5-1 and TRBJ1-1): KAGVTQTPRYLIKTRGQQVTLSCSPISGHRSVSWYQQTPGQGLQFLFEYFSETQRNKGNFPGRFSGRQFSNSRSEMNVSTLELGDSALYLCASSSTGLNTEAFFGQGTRLTVV.

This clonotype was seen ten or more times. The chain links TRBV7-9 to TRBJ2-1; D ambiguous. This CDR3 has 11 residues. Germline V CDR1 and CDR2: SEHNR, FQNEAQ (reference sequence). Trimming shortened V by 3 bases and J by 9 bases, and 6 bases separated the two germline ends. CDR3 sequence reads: CASSFESEQFF. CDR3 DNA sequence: TGTGCCAGCAGCTTTGAGTCTGAGCAGTTCTTC.